The rows below give T cell receptor beta chains drawn from one sample of a study of CD8+ T cells in alopecia areata. TCRdb keeps only in-frame clones here, not all; method: immunoSEQ multiplex PCR. Among 35,000 to 50,000 clones listed, roughly 92% were seen once. Source: CD8+ T cells sorted from blood, taken at week 24, from a patient treated with tofacitinib. The source is a human donor with alopecia areata. The CDR3 runs from the conserved cysteine through the conserved F or W. Fields, in order: D gene, V gene, J gene, clone size, CDR3 protein, CDR3 DNA. A D gene is named only where the DNA matches it firmly. A clone size is listed for some rows: how often the clone was seen (once, few, many), or a class if it is expanded.

TRBD2	TRBV25-1	TRBJ2-5	once	CARHAKGASGGPQETQYF	TGTGCCAGACACGCAAAAGGGGCTAGCGGGGGCCCTCAAGAGACCCAGTACTTC
TRBD2	TRBV7-2	TRBJ2-1	.	CASSRGLGGEQFF	TGTGCCAGCAGCCGGGGACTAGGGGGTGAGCAGTTCTTC
.	TRBV27	TRBJ2-7	.	CASSFRSGGDTVEQYF	TGTGCCAGCAGTTTTAGGTCCGGCGGAGACACTGTAGAGCAGTACTTC
.	TRBV19	TRBJ2-7	.	CASSSRTVSYEQYF	TGTGCCAGTAGTTCCCGGACAGTCTCCTACGAGCAGTACTTC
.	TRBV7-8	TRBJ1-4	.	CASSLSGVANEKLFF	TGTGCCAGCAGCTTATCAGGGGTAGCTAATGAAAAACTGTTTTTT
TRBD1	TRBV9	TRBJ2-1	.	CASSVGQGAYNEQFF	TGTGCCAGCAGCGTAGGACAGGGTGCCTACAATGAGCAGTTCTTC
TRBD2	TRBV27	TRBJ2-1	.	CASLTSGGTYNEQFF	TGTGCCAGCCTGACTAGCGGGGGAACTTACAATGAGCAGTTCTTC
TRBD1	TRBV19	TRBJ2-4	.	CASMRTGLGDIQYF	TGTGCCAGCATGAGGACAGGGTTAGGAGACATTCAGTACTTC
.	TRBV7-8	TRBJ2-3	.	CASSLYREITDTQYF	TGTGCCAGCAGCTTATACAGGGAAATTACAGATACGCAGTATTTT
TRBD1	TRBV7-9	TRBJ2-7	once	CASKAGGSYEQYF	TGTGCCAGCAAGGCAGGGGGTTCCTACGAGCAGTACTTC
.	TRBV6-5	TRBJ2-7	few	CASSVQGSINEQYF	TGTGCCAGCAGTGTACAGGGTAGTATCAACGAGCAGTACTTC
TRBD1	TRBV19	TRBJ1-2	.	CAASYGTANYGYTF	TGTGCCGCCAGCTACGGGACAGCTAACTATGGCTACACCTTC
.	TRBV15	TRBJ2-1	.	CATSRARDEQFF	TGTGCCACCAGCAGAGCCAGGGATGAGCAGTTCTTC
.	TRBV5-4	TRBJ2-7	.	CASSLGDSSYEQYF	TGTGCCAGCAGCTTGGGGGATAGCTCCTACGAGCAGTACTTC
.	TRBV7-9	TRBJ2-7	.	CASSLAPREQYF	TGTGCCAGCAGCTTAGCACCACGGGAGCAGTACTTC
.	TRBV5-6	TRBJ2-2	few	CASSLGDTGELFF	TGTGCCAGCAGCTTGGGGGATACCGGGGAGCTGTTTTTT
.	TRBV5-1	TRBJ2-1	.	CASSLEGTLYNEQFF	TGCGCCAGCAGCCTGGAGGGGACTCTCTACAATGAGCAGTTCTTC
TRBD1	TRBV30	TRBJ2-7	.	CAWSGIDRGLPYEQYF	TGTGCCTGGAGTGGCATTGACAGGGGGCTTCCCTACGAGCAGTACTTC
.	TRBV7-2	TRBJ2-3	.	CASSFPTSSPGPGPDTQYF	TGTGCCAGCAGCTTCCCCACTAGCAGCCCCGGCCCAGGCCCAGATACGCAGTATTTT
.	TRBV28	TRBJ1-5	.	CAMSGGDGNQPQHF	TGTGCCATGTCAGGAGGGGATGGCAATCAACCCCAGCATTTT
.	TRBV28	TRBJ2-5	.	CASSLGLVEETQYF	TGTGCCAGCAGTTTAGGACTGGTCGAAGAGACCCAGTACTTC
TRBD2	TRBV5-6	TRBJ2-1	.	CASSLIAGGPYNEQFF	TGTGCCAGCAGCCTTATAGCGGGGGGGCCGTACAATGAGCAGTTCTTC
.	TRBV9	TRBJ2-7	.	CASSGRGSSYEQYF	TGTGCCAGCAGCGGCAGGGGAAGTTCCTACGAGCAGTACTTC
.	TRBV28	TRBJ2-7	.	CASSLRWQKQYF	TGTGCCAGCAGTTTGAGATGGCAGAAACAGTACTTC
.	TRBV4-1	TRBJ2-7	.	CASSQANRAYEQYF	TGCGCCAGCAGCCAAGCGAACAGGGCCTACGAGCAGTACTTC
TRBD1	TRBV28	TRBJ2-3	.	CASSVRDRGTDTQYF	TGTGCCAGCAGTGTCCGGGACAGGGGGACAGATACGCAGTATTTT
.	TRBV5-5	TRBJ2-7	.	CASSLVGSGPPYEQYF	TGTGCCAGCAGCTTGGTGGGCTCGGGCCCACCCTACGAGCAGTACTTC
TRBD1	TRBV6-4	TRBJ2-1	.	CASSVTGEGGNEQFF	TGTGCCAGCAGTGTGACAGGGGAAGGCGGCAATGAGCAGTTCTTC
.	TRBV4-1	TRBJ2-5	.	CASSPRTVGETQYF	TGCGCCAGCAGCCCCCGGACAGTAGGGGAGACCCAGTACTTC
.	TRBV27	TRBJ2-7	.	CASSLLGQVYEQYF	TGTGCCAGCAGTTTACTGGGCCAGGTCTACGAGCAGTACTTC
.	TRBV6-6	TRBJ2-3	once	CASSYGTTSTDTQYF	TGTGCCAGCAGTTACGGGACAACTAGCACAGATACGCAGTATTTT
.	TRBV27	TRBJ2-3	.	CASSSGWVDTQYF	TGTGCCAGCAGTTCCGGGTGGGTAGATACGCAGTATTTT
TRBD1	TRBV28	TRBJ2-5	.	CASSFTGDQETQYF	TGTGCCAGCAGTTTTACAGGGGACCAAGAGACCCAGTACTTC
TRBD2	TRBV7-9	TRBJ2-7	.	CASSSSGGLYEQYF	TGTGCCAGCAGCTCCTCGGGGGGGCTCTACGAGCAGTACTTC
TRBD2	TRBV14	TRBJ2-5	.	CASSQLLAGQETQYF	TGTGCCAGCAGCCAACTTCTAGCGGGGCAAGAGACCCAGTACTTC
TRBD1	TRBV19	TRBJ2-1	.	CASTPTGFGNEQFF	TGTGCCAGTACCCCGACAGGGTTTGGCAATGAGCAGTTCTTC
.	TRBV28	TRBJ2-3	.	CASSYYSSATDTQYF	TGTGCCAGCAGTTACTACAGCAGCGCCACAGATACGCAGTATTTT
.	TRBV27	TRBJ2-4	.	CASSPPEHGYIQYF	TGTGCCAGCAGTCCCCCGGAACACGGTTACATTCAGTACTTC
TRBD1	TRBV4-1	TRBJ2-7	.	CASSQRQGAGEQYF	TGCGCCAGCAGCCAACGACAGGGGGCGGGCGAGCAGTACTTC
.	TRBV10-3	TRBJ2-7	.	CASSVDPYEQYF	TGTGCCAGCAGTGTAGACCCCTACGAGCAGTACTTC
.	TRBV7-9	TRBJ2-7	.	CASSLDPGHLYEQYF	TGTGCCAGCAGCTTAGACCCAGGACACTTGTACGAGCAGTACTTC
TRBD2	TRBV27	TRBJ2-7	once	CASSLNFPGGESSYEQYF	TGTGCCAGCAGTTTAAATTTCCCGGGGGGGGAGAGCTCCTACGAGCAGTACTTC
.	TRBV12-5	TRBJ2-1	.	CASVPPQGNEQFF	TGTGCTAGTGTTCCCCCCCAAGGGAATGAGCAGTTCTTC
TRBD1	TRBV7-9	TRBJ2-7	.	CASSFGQGLSNEQYF	TGTGCCAGCAGCTTCGGACAGGGCCTCTCCAACGAGCAGTACTTC
TRBD2	TRBV10-3	TRBJ2-7	.	CAISESGLASEQYF	TGTGCCATCAGTGAGTCGGGACTAGCGAGCGAGCAGTACTTC
.	TRBV7-8	TRBJ2-1	.	CASSVLSYNEQFF	TGTGCCAGCTCAGTTCTCTCCTACAATGAGCAGTTCTTC
TRBD2	TRBV5-6	TRBJ2-7	.	CASSPGTSAYEQYF	TGTGCCAGCAGCCCCGGGACTAGCGCGTACGAGCAGTACTTC
.	TRBV7-8	TRBJ2-3	once	CASSSPYTDTQYF	TGTGCCAGCAGCTCACCGTACACAGATACGCAGTATTTT
TRBD2	TRBV25-1	TRBJ2-5	.	CASSGLAGGIQETQYF	TGTGCCAGCAGCGGACTAGCGGGGGGTATCCAAGAGACCCAGTACTTC
.	TRBV28	TRBJ1-2	.	CASSSGHRTFYGYTF	TGTGCCAGCAGTTCTGGACACCGGACGTTCTATGGCTACACCTTC